This TCR beta chain was profiled in a study of long-term antiretroviral therapy in people with HIV. General study points: Those clones which expanded before ART made up the dominant part of the repertoire at all time points. Transplant donor controls retained higher diversity, though diversity increased after ART. Narrower CDR3 length ranges marked HIV repertoires relative to controls.

The germline V gene encodes CDR1 SGDLS and CDR2 YYNGEE. The V gene lost 0 bases and the J gene lost 0 bases, with 4 bases spanning the gap. This CDR3 contains 13 residues. Regarding this clone: What it binds is unknown.

It was version v3.0 of the immunoSEQ assay that was run at survey level. Libraries were prepared by immunoSEQ multiplex PCR; TCRdb keeps only in-frame clonotypes and omits some of them. The data contain approximately 19,000 clones, under 85% of them singletons. This sequence joins TRBV9 and TRBJ2-7; D unclear. This receptor was obtained from a middle-aged woman with HIV. Sequencing was performed on unsorted PBMCs, taken 2.3 years after starting antiretroviral therapy. DNA for the CDR3: TGTGCCAGCAGCGTAGGCCTCTCCTACGAGCAGTACTTC. It encodes CASSVGLSYEQYF.